This T cell receptor (beta chain) was identified during a study of CD8 T cells in ankylosing spondylitis. CDR3 length equals 15 residues. Germline V gives CDR1 DFQATT, CDR2 SNEGSKA (reference sequence). Trimming pared 4 bases from V and 4 bases from J, leaving 17 bases between. This clonotype occurred many times. Its antigen is as yet unknown. Study-wide results and caveats: Seemingly distinctive of ankylosing spondylitis blood was a TCR beta motif formed by eight highly homologous variants. Existing reports had already noted some motif variants in reactive arthritis synovial fluid and blood.

MiXCR, run by TCRdb on the 5' RACE reads, gives a single entry per CDR3 protein. The table has approximately 520,000 distinct CDR3 sequences, approximately 5.3% seen once. The chain uses TRBV20-1 and TRBJ1-5; D perhaps matches TRBD1 (5 bases). This clonotype was obtained from a male donor with ankylosing spondylitis. The sample comprised blood, either unsorted or a sorted T cell fraction (not recorded which). The CDR3: CSANQRGKGNQPQHF. CDR3 nucleotides: TGCAGTGCTAACCAAAGGGGAAAGGGGAATCAGCCCCAGCATTTT.